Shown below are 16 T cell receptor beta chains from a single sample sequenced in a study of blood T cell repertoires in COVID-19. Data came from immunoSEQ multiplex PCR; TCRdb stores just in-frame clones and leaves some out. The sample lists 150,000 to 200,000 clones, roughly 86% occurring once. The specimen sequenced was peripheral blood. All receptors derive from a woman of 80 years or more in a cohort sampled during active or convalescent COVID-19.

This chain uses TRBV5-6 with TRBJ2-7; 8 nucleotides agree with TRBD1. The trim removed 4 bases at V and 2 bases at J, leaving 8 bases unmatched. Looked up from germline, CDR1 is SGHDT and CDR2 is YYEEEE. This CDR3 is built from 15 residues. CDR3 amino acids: CASSPVGQGTYEQYF. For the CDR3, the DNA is TGTGCCAGCAGCCCCGTTGGACAGGGAACCTACGAGCAGTACTTC.

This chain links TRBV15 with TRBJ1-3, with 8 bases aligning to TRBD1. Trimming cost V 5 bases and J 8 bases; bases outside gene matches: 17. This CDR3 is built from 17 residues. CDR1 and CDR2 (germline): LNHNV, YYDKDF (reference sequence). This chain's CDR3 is CATSAFDPAGGAYTIYF. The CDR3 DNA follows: TGTGCCACCAGCGCTTTTGACCCAGCAGGGGGCGCGTACACCATATATTTT.

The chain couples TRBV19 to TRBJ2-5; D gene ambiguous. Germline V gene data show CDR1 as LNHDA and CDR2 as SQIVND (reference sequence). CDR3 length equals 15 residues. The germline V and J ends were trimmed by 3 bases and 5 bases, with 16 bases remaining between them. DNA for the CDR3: TGTGCCAGTAGTATTGCCGTCCAGAACGGGGAGACCCAGTACTTC. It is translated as CASSIAVQNGETQYF.

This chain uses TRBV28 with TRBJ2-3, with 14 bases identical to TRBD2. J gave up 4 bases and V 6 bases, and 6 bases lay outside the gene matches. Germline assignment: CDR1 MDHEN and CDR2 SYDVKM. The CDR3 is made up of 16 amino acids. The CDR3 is CASSLQGLAGADTQYF. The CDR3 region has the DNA TGTGCCAGCAGCCTCCAGGGACTAGCGGGGGCAGATACGCAGTATTTT.

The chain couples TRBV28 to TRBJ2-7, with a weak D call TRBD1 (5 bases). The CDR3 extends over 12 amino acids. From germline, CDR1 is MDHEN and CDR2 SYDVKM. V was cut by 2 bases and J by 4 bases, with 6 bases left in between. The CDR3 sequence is CASSLPGYEQYF. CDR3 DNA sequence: TGTGCCAGCAGTTTACCAGGGTACGAGCAGTACTTC.

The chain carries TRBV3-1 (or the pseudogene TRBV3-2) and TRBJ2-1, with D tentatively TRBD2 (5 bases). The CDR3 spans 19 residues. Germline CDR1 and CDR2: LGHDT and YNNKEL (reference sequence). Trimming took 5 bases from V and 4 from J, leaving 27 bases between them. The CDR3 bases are TGTGCCAGCAGCTCACCTCCCCTGTCTCTAGCTTCGGATTACAATGAGCAGTTCTTC. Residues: CASSSPPLSLASDYNEQFF.

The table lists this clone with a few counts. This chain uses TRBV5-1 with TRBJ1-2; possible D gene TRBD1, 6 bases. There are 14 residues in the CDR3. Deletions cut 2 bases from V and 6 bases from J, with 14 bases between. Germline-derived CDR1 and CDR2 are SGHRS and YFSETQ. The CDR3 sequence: CASSFGGAEDGYTF. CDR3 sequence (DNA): TGCGCCAGCAGCTTTGGGGGGGCCGAGGATGGCTACACCTTC.

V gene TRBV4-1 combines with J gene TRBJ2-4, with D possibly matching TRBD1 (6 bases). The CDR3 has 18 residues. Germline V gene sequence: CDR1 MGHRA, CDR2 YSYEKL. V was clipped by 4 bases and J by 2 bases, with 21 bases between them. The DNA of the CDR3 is TGCGCCAGCAGCCTACCCATAGGACAAGGGGGAACCAAAAACATTCAGTACTTC. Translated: CASSLPIGQGGTKNIQYF.

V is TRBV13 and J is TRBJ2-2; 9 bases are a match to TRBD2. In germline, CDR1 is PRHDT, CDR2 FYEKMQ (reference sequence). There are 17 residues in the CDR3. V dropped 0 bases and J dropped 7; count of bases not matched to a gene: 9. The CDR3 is CASSLGRLAGKGGELFF. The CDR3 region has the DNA TGTGCCAGCAGCTTAGGCCGGCTAGCGGGAAAGGGCGGGGAGCTGTTTTTT.

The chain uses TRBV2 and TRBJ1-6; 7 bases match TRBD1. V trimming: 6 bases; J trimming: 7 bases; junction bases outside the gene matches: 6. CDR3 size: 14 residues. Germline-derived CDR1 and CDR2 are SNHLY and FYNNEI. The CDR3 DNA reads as TGTGCCAGCAGCGCCGGGACAGAGAATTCACCCCTCCACTTT. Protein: CASSAGTENSPLHF.

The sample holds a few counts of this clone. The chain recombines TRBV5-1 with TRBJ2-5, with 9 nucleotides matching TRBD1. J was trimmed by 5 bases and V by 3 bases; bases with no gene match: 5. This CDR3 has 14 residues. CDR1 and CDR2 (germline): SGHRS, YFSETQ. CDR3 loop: CASSYQTGGETQYF. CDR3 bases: TGCGCCAGCAGCTATCAGACAGGGGGGGAGACCCAGTACTTC.

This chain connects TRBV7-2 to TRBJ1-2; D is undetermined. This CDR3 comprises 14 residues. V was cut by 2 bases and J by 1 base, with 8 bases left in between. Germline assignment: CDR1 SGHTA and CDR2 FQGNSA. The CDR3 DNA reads TGTGCCAGCAGCTTATGGGCGGGTAACTATGGCTACACCTTC. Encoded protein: CASSLWAGNYGYTF.

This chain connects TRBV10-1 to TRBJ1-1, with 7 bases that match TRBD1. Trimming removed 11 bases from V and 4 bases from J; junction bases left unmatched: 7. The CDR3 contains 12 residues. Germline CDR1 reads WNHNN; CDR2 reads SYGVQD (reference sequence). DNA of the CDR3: TGCGCCGAGGGGGGACAGTTCACTGAAGCTTTCTTT. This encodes CAEGGQFTEAFF.

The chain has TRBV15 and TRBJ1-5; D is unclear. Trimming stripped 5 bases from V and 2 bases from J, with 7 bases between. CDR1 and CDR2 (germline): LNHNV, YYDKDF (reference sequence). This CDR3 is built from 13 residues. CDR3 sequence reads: CATSGSRNQPQHF. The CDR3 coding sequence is TGTGCCACCAGCGGCTCCCGCAATCAGCCCCAGCATTTT.

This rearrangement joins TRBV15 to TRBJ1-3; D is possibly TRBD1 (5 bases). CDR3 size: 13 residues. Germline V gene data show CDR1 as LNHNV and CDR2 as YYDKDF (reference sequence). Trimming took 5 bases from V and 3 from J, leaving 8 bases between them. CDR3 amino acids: CATSAGYGNTIYF. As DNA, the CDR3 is TGTGCCACCAGCGCAGGGTATGGAAACACCATATATTTT.

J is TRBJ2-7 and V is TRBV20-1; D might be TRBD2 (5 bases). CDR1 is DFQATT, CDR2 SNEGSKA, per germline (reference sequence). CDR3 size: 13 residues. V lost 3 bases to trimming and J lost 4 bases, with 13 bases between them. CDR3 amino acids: CSASREPLYEQYF. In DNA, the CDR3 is TGCAGTGCTAGTAGGGAGCCCCTTTACGAGCAGTACTTC.